Below are 14 T cell receptor beta chains sequenced from a single sample in a study of tumor-infiltrating lymphocytes in glioblastoma multiforme (dated by TCRdb to about 2017). Sequenced on an Illumina HiSeq 2500. TCRB libraries were constructed from RNA through three rounds of nested multiplex PCR following a modified ARM-PCR protocol with multiple V-beta primers and a C-beta primer. The public reads were reprocessed in TCRdb via fastp at Q25 and MiXCR, keeping in-frame beta chains. Rows matching on CDR3 protein sequence are summarized as one entry with the most common DNA and genes. The table for this sample lists 12,000 or so distinct CDR3 sequences; approximately 70% of them were counted only once. 25% to 30% of the sample lies in the top ten. Material for sequencing was brain tumor tissue. Receptors originate from a male donor with glioblastoma.

This clonotype showed up just once. V is TRBV12-3 or TRBV12-4 and J is TRBJ1-2, with 8 bases lining up with TRBD1. The CDR3 is made up of 13 amino acids. V was pared by 9 bases and J by 6 bases, with 9 bases of the junction left unmatched. The CDR3 spells CASSRTGIDGYTF. CDR3 in DNA: TGTGCCAGTAGCCGGACAGGGATAGATGGCTACACCTTC.

As concerns this clonotype: Lacking the conserved final phenylalanine or tryptophan, this CDR3 likely reflects a read error. The gene calls are TRBV12-3 or TRBV12-4 and TRBJ2-2, with D possibly being TRBD1 (5 bases). The V end was cut by 2 bases, the J end by 8 bases, with 15 bases between. The CDR3 extends over 15 amino acids. CDR3 residues: CASSLLSGNTGELFV. In nucleotides, the CDR3 is TGTGCCAGCAGTTTACTTTCAGGGAATACAGGGGAGCTGTTTGTT.

V and J are TRBV15 and TRBJ2-7; D possibly corresponds to TRBD1 (7 bases). V was cut by 0 bases and J by 5 bases, with 11 bases left in between. There are 14 residues in the CDR3. Germline assignment: CDR1 LNHNV and CDR2 YYDKDF (reference sequence). CDR3 nucleotide sequence: TGTGCCACCAGCAGAGACAGGGGGGCAAACGAGCAGTACTTC. Its protein product is CATSRDRGANEQYF.

As to this clonotype: The junction departs from germline at one end; a sequencing error may be responsible. The chain carries TRBV28 and TRBJ2-7; the D is unclear. This CDR3 is 12 amino acids long. Germline V lookup: CDR1 MDHEN, CDR2 SYDVKM. CDR3 loop: CASSFLTCEQYF. DNA for the CDR3: TGTGCTAGCAGCTTTTTGACCTGCGAGCAGTACTTC.

This clonotype has more than one count but fewer than ten. The chain recombines TRBV28 with TRBJ1-2, with a possible D match to TRBD1 (6 bases). The V end was cut by 4 bases, the J end by 4 bases, with 10 bases between. CDR3 size: 13 residues. Germline loops: CDR1 MDHEN, CDR2 SYDVKM. CDR3 protein: CASSSGQRYGYTF. CDR3 DNA sequence: TGTGCCAGCAGTTCCGGACAGCGCTATGGCTACACCTTC.

This clonotype was picked up one time. An end of the junction differs from the germline gene, which may be a read error. The chain has TRBV28 and TRBJ2-4, with D possibly called TRBD1 or TRBD2 (5 bases each). The germline V gene has CDR1 MDHEN and CDR2 SYDVKM. The CDR3 has 14 amino acids. The CDR3 nucleotides read TGCACCAGCACTTCTGGGGGAGCCAAAAACATTCAGTACTTC. It is translated as CTSTSGGAKNIQYF.

As concerns this clonotype: A junction end diverges from the germline sequence, so it may reflect a read error. V is TRBV28 and J is TRBJ1-6; 7 nucleotides match TRBD1. This CDR3 has 15 residues. Germline V gene lookup returns CDR1 MDHEN and CDR2 SYDVKM. The DNA of the CDR3 is TGTGCCAACAGTCACCCGGGACAGCCAAATTCACCCCTCCACTTT. Translating gives CANSHPGQPNSPLHF.

The chain uses TRBV14 and TRBJ2-3, with TRBD1 as a possible D gene (5 bases). Trimming stripped 4 bases from V and 5 bases from J, with 10 bases between. This CDR3 contains 13 residues. CDR1 SGHDN and CDR2 FVKESK come from the germline V gene. CDR3 protein: CASSPGFRDTQYF. The CDR3 DNA reads TGTGCCAGCAGCCCAGGGTTTAGAGATACGCAGTATTTT.

This clonotype was counted once. The chain couples TRBV6-5 to TRBJ2-1, with 12 bases identical to TRBD2. CDR1 and CDR2 (germline): MNHEY, SVGAGI. The CDR3 covers 18 residues. Trimming removed 0 bases from V and 0 bases from J; junction bases left unmatched: 3. The CDR3, as DNA: TGTGCCAGCAGTTACTCGGCGACTAGCGGGGGCTCCTACAATGAGCAGTTCTTC. It translates to CASSYSATSGGSYNEQFF.

A remark on this clonotype: At one boundary the junction diverges from the germline segment, which might be a read error. This chain joins TRBV4-1 and TRBJ1-2; tentatively, D is TRBD1 (6 bases). Germline CDR1 and CDR2: MGHRA and YSYEKL. The CDR3 runs 16 residues. The CDR3 protein is CASSQDRYRENYGYTF. CDR3 DNA sequence: TGTGCCAGCAGCCAAGATCGATACAGGGAAAACTATGGCTATACCTTC.

V usage is TRBV29-1 and J usage is TRBJ2-2; D is unresolved. The CDR3 sequence is 15 residues long. V was shortened by 5 bases and J by 4 bases, with 17 bases between the two germline ends. Per the germline V gene, CDR1 is SQVTM and CDR2 is ANQGSEA. CDR3 sequence reads: CSVPIEVGSTGELFF. CDR3 in DNA: TGCAGCGTTCCCATAGAGGTCGGAAGCACCGGGGAGCTGTTTTTT.

This clonotype occurred once. One end of the junction does not line up with germline, which may come from a read error. The rearrangement joins TRBV20-1 to TRBJ2-7; 8 bases map to TRBD2. Germline assignment: CDR1 DFQATT and CDR2 SNEGSKA (reference sequence). There are 14 residues in the CDR3. This CDR3 reads CSATGGSGTYEQCF. DNA for the CDR3: TGCAGTGCTACCGGTGGTAGCGGGACATACGAGCAGTGCTTC.

The chain couples TRBV10-3 to TRBJ1-2; D might be TRBD1 (6 bases). The V end lost 10 bases, the J end lost 4 bases, and 25 bases lay between the germline ends. The germline gives CDR1 ENHRY, CDR2 SYGVKD. The CDR3 has 16 amino acids. The CDR3 DNA sequence: TGTGCCACCTCGCGATATAGGACAGATTCATTCTATGGCTACACCTTC. Amino acid sequence: CATSRYRTDSFYGYTF.

By its share, this clonotype is medium-sized. The DNA of the CDR3 is TGTGCCAGCAGTCGGACCCAGGGCGAGCAGTACTTC. Translation: CASSRTQGEQYF. The chain employs TRBV7-9 and TRBJ2-7, with a weak D call TRBD1 (5 bases). The CDR3 sequence is 12 residues long. Trimming left V 6 bases short and J 6 bases short, with 12 bases between. Germline V gives CDR1 SEHNR, CDR2 FQNEAQ (reference sequence).